This T cell receptor beta chain was captured in a study of control samples from healthy donors and cancer patients. Only in-frame clones appear in the TCRdb table, and some are missing; sequencing was by immunoSEQ multiplex PCR. This sample has 150,000 to 160,000 clones, with nearly 95% found just once. This receptor was taken from a man between 50 and 59 years old in good health. Sequencing input: blood.

As DNA, the CDR3 is TGCAGTGTGGTAGCCAAAAACATTCAGTACTTC. Its protein product is CSVVAKNIQYF. The rearrangement links TRBV20-1 to TRBJ2-4; D is unresolved. The CDR3 consists of 11 residues. The V and J ends lost 7 bases and 0 bases respectively, with 4 bases between them. Germline CDR1 reads DFQATT; CDR2 reads SNEGSKA (reference sequence).